This is a list of T cell receptor beta chains from one sample in a study of cytomegalovirus exposure and HLA in healthy donors. Measured with immunoSEQ multiplex PCR; TCRdb has only the in-frame clones, and not every one. The repertoire has about 160,000 clones, roughly 85% of them found once; the top ten carry over 0.8%. The sequenced sample was PBMCs. The source of these receptors is a woman between 25 and 40 years old in good health and CMV-seronegative. CDR3s include the opening cysteine and the closing phenylalanine or tryptophan. The D gene is left open where the match is weak. The listing skips clone size in some rows; elsewhere it reads once, few, many or a size class.

CDR3nt: TGTGCCAGCAGCTTAGGAGGGAGTGTCACCGGGGAGCTGTTTTTT; CDR3aa: CASSLGGSVTGELFF; j_gene: TRBJ2-2; v_gene: TRBV11-2; abundance: -; d_gene: -
CDR3nt: TGCAGCGGGCACACAGGGGTGCTCTACAATGAGCAGTTCTTC; CDR3aa: CSGHTGVLYNEQFF; j_gene: TRBJ2-1; v_gene: TRBV29-1; abundance: -; d_gene: TRBD1
CDR3nt: TGTGCCAGCAGACGCACGGGGGCGGGGAGGGAGCCCCAGCATTTT; CDR3aa: CASRRTGAGREPQHF; j_gene: TRBJ1-5; v_gene: TRBV7-2; abundance: -; d_gene: -
CDR3nt: TGTGCCAGCAGCTCCGGAGCTCGAAACGAGCAGTACTTC; CDR3aa: CASSSGARNEQYF; j_gene: TRBJ2-7; v_gene: TRBV6-1; abundance: -; d_gene: -
CDR3nt: TGTGCCAGCAGCTTTTTCGGGACAGGGGCTTTCCTCTATGGCTACACCTTC; CDR3aa: CASSFFGTGAFLYGYTF; j_gene: TRBJ1-2; v_gene: TRBV5-4; abundance: -; d_gene: TRBD1
CDR3nt: TGTGCCTGGAGTGAATTTGGGCAGAGTGAGTCACCCCTCCACTTT; CDR3aa: CAWSEFGQSESPLHF; j_gene: TRBJ1-6; v_gene: TRBV30; abundance: once; d_gene: -
CDR3nt: TGCGCCAGCAGCTTGGATCAGGGGGACACTGAAGCTTTCTTT; CDR3aa: CASSLDQGDTEAFF; j_gene: TRBJ1-1; v_gene: TRBV5-1; abundance: -; d_gene: TRBD1
CDR3nt: TGTGCCAGCAGCTTAGGCTACGGCAATCAGCCCCAGCATTTT; CDR3aa: CASSLGYGNQPQHF; j_gene: TRBJ1-5; v_gene: TRBV7-8; abundance: -; d_gene: -
CDR3nt: TGTGCCTGGGATAGAATTAGCGGATCCATTCAGTACTTC; CDR3aa: CAWDRISGSIQYF; j_gene: TRBJ2-4; v_gene: TRBV30; abundance: -; d_gene: -
CDR3nt: TGTGCCAGCAGCTTGGGGACAGACACTGAAGCTTTCTTT; CDR3aa: CASSLGTDTEAFF; j_gene: TRBJ1-1; v_gene: TRBV5-4; abundance: -; d_gene: -
CDR3nt: TGTGCCAGTAGTTTCGGGACAGGGACCGAAAAACTGTTTTTT; CDR3aa: CASSFGTGTEKLFF; j_gene: TRBJ1-4; v_gene: TRBV19; abundance: once; d_gene: TRBD1
CDR3nt: TGTGCCAGCAGCTTAGCTCCCCCCCGAGGGTACGGCAGAGAGACCCAGTACTTC; CDR3aa: CASSLAPPRGYGRETQYF; j_gene: TRBJ2-5; v_gene: TRBV7-2; abundance: -; d_gene: -
CDR3nt: TGTGCCAGTAGTATACCTGACAGGTCTAATCAGCCCCAGCATTTT; CDR3aa: CASSIPDRSNQPQHF; j_gene: TRBJ1-5; v_gene: TRBV19; abundance: -; d_gene: -
CDR3nt: TGTGCCACCAGCGGAAGGTCGTACGGGGAAGCTTTCTTT; CDR3aa: CATSGRSYGEAFF; j_gene: TRBJ1-1; v_gene: TRBV15; abundance: -; d_gene: -
CDR3nt: TGTGCCAGCAGCCTTACACACTCTGGGGCCAACGTCCTGACTTTC; CDR3aa: CASSLTHSGANVLTF; j_gene: TRBJ2-6; v_gene: TRBV7-3; abundance: -; d_gene: -
CDR3nt: TGTGCCGCCGGGGGCTACAATGAGCAGTTCTTC; CDR3aa: CAAGGYNEQFF; j_gene: TRBJ2-1; v_gene: TRBV6-1; abundance: -; d_gene: -
CDR3nt: TGTGCCTGGAGTGCGAGGAGGTTCGAGCAGTACTTC; CDR3aa: CAWSARRFEQYF; j_gene: TRBJ2-7; v_gene: TRBV30; abundance: -; d_gene: -
CDR3nt: TGTGCCAGCCGTAGGGGTCCAGGATATGGCTACACCTTC; CDR3aa: CASRRGPGYGYTF; j_gene: TRBJ1-2; v_gene: TRBV21-1; abundance: -; d_gene: -
CDR3nt: TGTGCCAGCAGTGACCGACAGGGAGGAACGGGATTGGTGGCCAAAAACATTCAGTACTTC; CDR3aa: CASSDRQGGTGLVAKNIQYF; j_gene: TRBJ2-4; v_gene: TRBV6-1; abundance: -; d_gene: -
CDR3nt: TGTGCCAGCAGCTCCAGGGGTGGGAGAGAGACCCAGTACTTC; CDR3aa: CASSSRGGRETQYF; j_gene: TRBJ2-5; v_gene: TRBV11-2; abundance: few; d_gene: -
CDR3nt: TGTGCCAGCTCACCTGACAGGGGGCGCATGGGCACTGAAGCTTTCTTT; CDR3aa: CASSPDRGRMGTEAFF; j_gene: TRBJ1-1; v_gene: TRBV18; abundance: -; d_gene: TRBD1
CDR3nt: TGTGCCAGCAGCGTAGGAGGTTCGGGAGGTTCACCCCTCCACTTT; CDR3aa: CASSVGGSGGSPLHF; j_gene: TRBJ1-6; v_gene: TRBV9; abundance: once; d_gene: -
CDR3nt: TGTGCCTGGAGTATGGGGAGATGGACAGAAGAAGCTTTCTTT; CDR3aa: CAWSMGRWTEEAFF; j_gene: TRBJ1-1; v_gene: TRBV30; abundance: -; d_gene: -
CDR3nt: TGTGCCAGCAGCTTGGGAGCAGCGGGAAACACCATATATTTT; CDR3aa: CASSLGAAGNTIYF; j_gene: TRBJ1-3; v_gene: TRBV5-4; abundance: -; d_gene: -
CDR3nt: TGTGCCAGCAGCCCCAGGGGCACAGATACGCAGTATTTT; CDR3aa: CASSPRGTDTQYF; j_gene: TRBJ2-3; v_gene: TRBV11-3; abundance: -; d_gene: -
CDR3nt: TGTGCCAGCAGGTTTGGGCGGGAGTATGGCAATGAGCAGTTCTTC; CDR3aa: CASRFGREYGNEQFF; j_gene: TRBJ2-1; v_gene: TRBV28; abundance: -; d_gene: TRBD2
CDR3nt: TGCGCCAGCAGCTTGTACGGGGGGACCACCGGGGAGCTGTTTTTT; CDR3aa: CASSLYGGTTGELFF; j_gene: TRBJ2-2; v_gene: TRBV5-1; abundance: few; d_gene: TRBD2
CDR3nt: TGCGCCAGCAGCATAGGACTAGCGGGAATGAATGAGCAGTTCTTC; CDR3aa: CASSIGLAGMNEQFF; j_gene: TRBJ2-1; v_gene: TRBV5-1; abundance: -; d_gene: TRBD2
CDR3nt: TGTGCCAGCAGTTACCTGAATTGGCGGGCTTCGAACACTGAAGCTTTCTTT; CDR3aa: CASSYLNWRASNTEAFF; j_gene: TRBJ1-1; v_gene: TRBV28; abundance: -; d_gene: -
CDR3nt: TGTGCCAGCAGTGAAGTGGGCAGGGGGCGGAGTGGCTACACCTTC; CDR3aa: CASSEVGRGRSGYTF; j_gene: TRBJ1-2; v_gene: TRBV6-1; abundance: few; d_gene: TRBD1
CDR3nt: TGTGCCACCAGCAGAGATGCCGGGCCCCAGCATTTT; CDR3aa: CATSRDAGPQHF; j_gene: TRBJ1-5; v_gene: TRBV15; abundance: -; d_gene: -
CDR3nt: TGTGCCAGCAGCTCCCCCCTGGCGGCCACAGATACGCAGTATTTT; CDR3aa: CASSSPLAATDTQYF; j_gene: TRBJ2-3; v_gene: TRBV5-4; abundance: few; d_gene: -
CDR3nt: TGTGCCAGCTCACCAACTGCGGGAGAAGCTTTCTTT; CDR3aa: CASSPTAGEAFF; j_gene: TRBJ1-1; v_gene: TRBV18; abundance: -; d_gene: -
CDR3nt: TGTGCCAGCAGCTTAAACGTGAGGGGGCAAGGCTATGGCTACACCTTC; CDR3aa: CASSLNVRGQGYGYTF; j_gene: TRBJ1-2; v_gene: TRBV7-9; abundance: -; d_gene: TRBD1
CDR3nt: TGTGCCAGCAGTGAAACCCGCAGGATCAATCAGCCCCAGCATTTT; CDR3aa: CASSETRRINQPQHF; j_gene: TRBJ1-5; v_gene: TRBV2; abundance: -; d_gene: -
CDR3nt: TGTGCCAGCAGTCTGGAGCAAGAAGCTTTCTTT; CDR3aa: CASSLEQEAFF; j_gene: TRBJ1-1; v_gene: TRBV28; abundance: -; d_gene: -
CDR3nt: TGCGCCAGCAGCCATCAGGGGGCTAGGGCCTATAATTCCCCCCTCCACTTT; CDR3aa: CASSHQGARAYNSPLHF; j_gene: TRBJ1-6; v_gene: TRBV4-3; abundance: -; d_gene: TRBD1
CDR3nt: TGTGCCAGCAGCTTCCGCGGGAGGGGGCGGTACACCGGGGAGCTGTTTTTT; CDR3aa: CASSFRGRGRYTGELFF; j_gene: TRBJ2-2; v_gene: TRBV7-9; abundance: -; d_gene: TRBD2
CDR3nt: TGTGCCAGCTCGCCGGGACAGGCGGGTTTAAACACCATATATTTT; CDR3aa: CASSPGQAGLNTIYF; j_gene: TRBJ1-3; v_gene: TRBV18; abundance: few; d_gene: TRBD1